The clone carrying this TCR beta chain was detected once. This specimen belongs to a study of blood T cell repertoires in COVID-19. Study information: Donors in the United States, Italy and Spain gave samples during acute or convalescent COVID-19.

Germline V lookup: CDR1 MNHEY, CDR2 SVGAGI. Losses at the gene ends were 6 bases for V and 5 bases for J; bases not matched to a gene: 6. The CDR3 consists of 14 residues. The assay was immunoSEQ multiplex PCR, and TCRdb's table has in-frame clones only and misses some. The sample has approximately 390,000 clones; 87% are singletons. The Seattle patients joined while their infection was active and were tracked longitudinally afterward. The clonotype was recovered from a woman between 55 and 75 years old with COVID-19, enrolled during active disease. The J gene is TRBJ1-2, the V gene TRBV6-5; 10 nucleotides agree with TRBD1. Sequenced input: peripheral blood. CDR3 sequence (DNA): TGTGCCAGCAGACGTACGGGACAGGGGTATGGCTACACCTTC. Translating it yields CASRRTGQGYGYTF.